This T cell receptor beta chain originates from a study of shared clonotypes between healthy human individuals. Study results and limitations: The sharing of 5% to 6.5% of naive CD4 clonotypes was seen across several donors.

CD45RO-negative cells were positively selected for CCR7, leaving out terminally differentiated effector memory CD45RA+ cells. Free of recent acute infections or vaccinations, the donors were healthy HIV-negative adults. The CDR3 is made up of 17 amino acids. V was clipped by 0 bases and J by 1 base, with 14 bases between them. Germline CDR1 is SGDLS and CDR2 is YYNGEE. TCRdb's copy holds only in-frame clones and misses some; the assay was immunoSEQ multiplex PCR. The sample lists about 2.1 million clones, around 95% occurring once. With respect to this clone: Antigen: not known.

V usage is TRBV9 and J usage is TRBJ1-5; D uncertain. Material: naive CD8+ T cells from PBMCs. The receptor was derived from a man between 18 and 35 years old in good health. Some clones in this sample may be carry-over from other donors' samples. CDR3 DNA: TGTGCCAGCAGCGTAGGGCCGAGACCCACCAGCAATCAGCCCCAGCATTTT. Its protein product is CASSVGPRPTSNQPQHF.